This entry lists 3 T cell receptor beta chains sequenced from one sample in a study of shared clonotypes between healthy human individuals. Here immunoSEQ multiplex PCR was the method, and the copy in TCRdb shows in-frame clones only, minus some. The repertoire holds 2.3 million or so clones, approximately 93% seen once, with 0.35% to 0.45% in the top ten. The sequenced sample consisted of naive CD4+ T cells from PBMCs. Subset meaning: CD45RA+ positively selected. The receptors stem from a man younger than 35 in good health. Some clones in this sample may be carry-over from other donors' samples.

This clone was seen a single time. The chain combines TRBV4-3 with TRBJ2-2, with D tentatively TRBD2 (6 bases). The CDR3 length is 16 residues. V dropped 0 bases and J dropped 5 bases, with 13 bases sitting between them. CDR1 and CDR2 from the germline V gene are LGHNA and YSLEER. CDR3 in amino acids: CASSQEAGRGTGELFF. DNA for the CDR3: TGCGCCAGCAGCCAAGAGGCCGGGAGAGGTACCGGGGAGCTGTTTTTT.

The CDR3 nucleotides are TGTGCCAGCAGCATAGGACTAGCGGTTAGCACAGATACGCAGTATTTT. Protein product: CASSIGLAVSTDTQYF. The V call is TRBV5-6, the J call TRBJ2-3; 10 bases fit TRBD2. With V trimmed by 4 bases and J by 0 bases, 5 bases remained unmatched. Germline V gene lookup returns CDR1 SGHDT and CDR2 YYEEEE. The CDR3 runs 16 residues.

This chain joins TRBV7-2 and TRBJ1-5, with 7 bases aligning to TRBD1. The V segment lost 6 bases and the J segment 3 bases; nucleotides outside the gene matches: 11. Per the germline V gene, CDR1 is SGHTA and CDR2 is FQGNSA. This CDR3 has 16 residues. CDR3 in amino acids: CASRQASGQLNQPQHF. CDR3 in DNA: TGTGCCAGCAGGCAAGCCTCGGGACAGCTCAATCAGCCCCAGCATTTT. The whole variable domain, filled in from reference TRBV7-2 and TRBJ1-5, reads GAGVSQSPSNKVTEKGKDVELRCDPISGHTALYWYRQSLGQGLEFLIYFQGNSAPDKSGLPSDRFSAERTGGSVSTLTIQRTQQEDSAVYLCASRQASGQLNQPQHFGDGTRLSIL.